One T cell receptor beta chain is described in this entry. This specimen belongs to a study of blood T cell repertoires in COVID-19. CDR1 and CDR2 (germline): SGHDN, FVKESK. This CDR3 is built from 20 residues. V was pared by 2 bases and J by 1 base, with 17 bases of the junction left unmatched. The assay was immunoSEQ multiplex PCR, and TCRdb's table has in-frame clones only and misses some. This sample has around 330,000 clones; 80% to 90% occur once, and the top ten carry approximately 9%. This chain connects TRBV14 to TRBJ2-1; 7 nucleotides line up with TRBD1. This sequence was found in a woman between 18 and 29 years old who had recovered from COVID-19. The sequenced sample was PBMCs or T cells enriched from blood (not recorded which). The CDR3 sequence is CASSQRLAGGNLASYNEQFF. CDR3 coding DNA: TGTGCCAGCAGCCAACGATTGGCAGGGGGTAATTTAGCGTCCTACAATGAGCAGTTCTTC.